These 22 T cell receptor beta chains came from one sample sequenced in a study of CD8 T cells in Susac syndrome. After extraction with the RNeasy kit, 0.5 to 1 ug of the RNA was reverse transcribed using random hexamers. TCRdb passed the immunoSEQ multiplex PCR reads through MiXCR, listing each CDR3 protein once. In the table there are about 110,000 distinct CDR3 sequences, around 94% of which are singletons. Source material: CD8+ T cells from PBMCs. The origin of the receptors is a human donor with Susac syndrome.

This rearrangement joins TRBV2 to TRBJ2-1, with D unresolved. The CDR3 has 10 amino acids. V dropped 4 bases and J dropped 12 bases, with 7 bases sitting between them. Looked up from germline, CDR1 is SNHLY and CDR2 is FYNNEI. The CDR3 bases are TGTGCCAGCAGTGGCGCTTCGCAGTTCTTC. Its protein is CASSGASQFF.

The chain recombines TRBV29-1 with TRBJ1-2; unclear D gene. The CDR3 is made up of 15 amino acids. CDR1 and CDR2 from the germline V gene are SQVTM and ANQGSEA. V was trimmed by 5 bases and J by 3 bases, leaving 19 bases between them. This CDR3 is CSVLPYTPGDYGYTF. CDR3 nucleotide sequence: TGCAGCGTTCTACCGTACACCCCCGGGGACTATGGCTACACCTTC.

This clonotype turned up a few times. The chain has TRBV2 and TRBJ1-1, with 7 positions matching TRBD1. In germline, CDR1 is SNHLY, CDR2 FYNNEI. The ends lost 9 bases at V and 1 base at J; junction bases unmatched: 5. The CDR3 consists of 13 residues. This CDR3 reads CASSGQPNTEAFF. The CDR3 DNA reads as TGTGCCAGTTCGGGACAGCCGAACACTGAAGCTTTCTTT.

CDR3 sequence: CASSLSGNEQFF. Here the CDR3 DNA reads TGTGCCAGCAGTTTAAGCGGCAATGAGCAGTTCTTC. This chain links TRBV12-3 or TRBV12-4 with TRBJ2-1, with TRBD2 as a possible D gene (5 bases). The CDR3 sequence is 12 residues long. The V gene lost 2 bases and the J gene lost 6 bases, with 5 bases spanning the gap.

The chain links TRBV9 to TRBJ2-7; D is perhaps TRBD2 (7 bases). V lost 4 bases to trimming and J lost 6 bases, with 11 bases between them. The germline CDR1 and CDR2 sequences are SGDLS and YYNGEE. The CDR3 has 12 amino acids. The CDR3 here is CASSPRGAEQYF. DNA of the CDR3: TGTGCCAGCAGCCCCCGGGGGGCCGAGCAGTACTTC.

The chain joins TRBV7-6 to TRBJ2-2, with 7 nucleotides matching TRBD1. The length of the CDR3 is 16 residues. From germline, CDR1 is SGHVS and CDR2 FNYEAQ. V trimming: 0 bases; J trimming: 5 bases; junction bases outside the gene matches: 6. The CDR3 DNA reads as TGTGCCAGCAGCTTAGCGTCTAGGGGGCGAACCGGGGAGCTGTTTTTT. Translated: CASSLASRGRTGELFF.

The chain joins TRBV6-2 or TRBV6-3 to TRBJ2-1; TRBD2 agrees at 10 bases. The CDR3 contains 15 residues. The junction had 7 bases not matched to a gene; V was cut back by 7 bases and J by 4 bases. Germline CDR1 MNHEY, CDR2 SVGEGT. In nucleotides, the CDR3 is TGTGCCAGCACTTCGAAGCGGGGGGGATACAATGAGCAGTTCTTC. It specifies CASTSKRGGYNEQFF.

The rearrangement links TRBV12-5 to TRBJ1-2; 7 bases map to TRBD1. Trimming cost V 0 bases and J 3 bases; bases outside gene matches: 7. The CDR3 is 16 residues long. The germline gives CDR1 LGHNT, CDR2 FRNRAP. The CDR3 nucleotides are TGTGCTAGTGGTTTGGTAGGAGGTACAGGGGACTATGGCTACACCTTC. This encodes CASGLVGGTGDYGYTF.

The genes are TRBV4-1 and TRBJ1-1; weak D call: TRBD1 (6 bases). The CDR3 is 13 amino acids. Looked up from germline, CDR1 is MGHRA and CDR2 is YSYEKL. V lost 1 base and J lost 7, with 10 bases in between. In nucleotides, the CDR3 is TGCGCCAGCAGCCAAGGATTGACAGGTGAAGCTTTCTTT. Its translation is CASSQGLTGEAFF.

V usage is TRBV9 and J usage is TRBJ2-7, with TRBD2 as a possible D gene (7 bases). The CDR3 sequence is 13 residues long. V gave up 6 bases and J gave up 5 bases, with 15 bases separating them. Germline V CDR1 and CDR2: SGDLS, YYNGEE. The CDR3 region has the DNA TGTGCCAGCACTCAAGGGGAGGGGGACGAGCAGTACTTC. Its protein product is CASTQGEGDEQYF.

The rearrangement links TRBV4-1 to TRBJ1-1; TRBD1 matches at 10 bases. Germline loops: CDR1 MGHRA, CDR2 YSYEKL. The CDR3 is 15 amino acids. J was trimmed by 5 bases and V by 2 bases; bases with no gene match: 5. The CDR3 nucleotides are TGCGCCAGCAGCCAAAGCGGGACAGGGGCGACTGAAGCTTTCTTT. Its translation: CASSQSGTGATEAFF.

This clonotype showed up just once. V gene TRBV9 combines with J gene TRBJ1-1; a weak D match, TRBD1 (5 bases). Germline CDR1 reads SGDLS; CDR2 reads YYNGEE. V shed 0 bases and J shed 5 bases, with 11 bases lying between them. The CDR3 runs 14 residues. The CDR3 region is CASSVGFGGTEAFF. Here the CDR3 DNA reads TGTGCCAGCAGCGTAGGGTTCGGGGGGACTGAAGCTTTCTTT.

The V gene is TRBV20-1, the J gene TRBJ1-1; D not resolved. There are 13 residues in the CDR3. Germline CDR1 DFQATT, CDR2 SNEGSKA (reference sequence). The V gene lost 4 bases and the J gene lost 0 bases, with 9 bases spanning the gap. The CDR3 is CSAKASLNTEAFF. CDR3 nucleotide sequence: TGCAGTGCTAAGGCTTCCTTGAACACTGAAGCTTTCTTT.

The rearrangement joins TRBV4-1 to TRBJ2-3, with D unclear. The CDR3 totals 15 residues. Germline CDR1 MGHRA, CDR2 YSYEKL. Trimming shortened V by 4 bases and J by 0 bases, and 11 bases separated the two germline ends. The CDR3 sequence: CASSPRADSTDTQYF. Here the CDR3 DNA reads TGCGCCAGCAGCCCCCGGGCGGATAGCACAGATACGCAGTATTTT.

This chain uses TRBV24-1 with TRBJ2-7; D possibly corresponds to TRBD1 (6 bases). The CDR3 loop spans 15 amino acids. Germline V CDR1 and CDR2: KGHDR, SFDVKD. Trimming removed 3 bases from V and 3 bases from J, with 14 bases in between. The DNA for the CDR3 is TGTGCCACCAGTGATGGGACGGACAGATGCTACGAGCAGTACTTC. This sequence encodes CATSDGTDRCYEQYF.

This clonotype was seen just once. V gene TRBV20-1 combines with J gene TRBJ2-7; 10 positions match TRBD2. J gave up 6 bases and V 1 base, and 3 bases lay outside the gene matches. CDR3 length: 13 amino acids. CDR1 is DFQATT, CDR2 SNEGSKA, per germline (reference sequence). In DNA, the CDR3 is TGCAGTGCTAGAGGACTAGCGGGCCTCGAGCAGTACTTC. It encodes CSARGLAGLEQYF.

The rearrangement links TRBV12-3 or TRBV12-4 to TRBJ2-2; D possibly matches TRBD1 or TRBD2 (6 bases each). There are 16 residues in the CDR3. Trimming shortened V by 3 bases and J by 4 bases, and 15 bases separated the two germline ends. The CDR3 DNA reads TGTGCCAGCAGTTTCACGGTCCCGGGGGCCACCGGGGAGCTGTTTTTT. Encoded protein: CASSFTVPGATGELFF.

This chain joins TRBV7-9 and TRBJ2-5; D possibly corresponds to TRBD2 (5 bases). V lost 11 bases to trimming and J lost 5 bases, with 18 bases between them. The CDR3 is 13 amino acids. Germline lookup yields CDR1 SEHNR and CDR2 FQNEAQ (reference sequence). The CDR3 sequence is CAGDAGRGETQYF. In nucleotides, the CDR3 is TGTGCCGGTGATGCGGGTAGAGGTGAGACCCAGTACTTC.

The rearrangement links TRBV3-1 to TRBJ2-3; D call uncertain. CDR1 is LGHDT, CDR2 YNNKEL, per germline (reference sequence). The V end lost 0 bases, the J end lost 2 bases, and 6 bases lay between the germline ends. CDR3 size: 14 residues. The CDR3 nucleotides read TGTGCCAGCAGCCAAGATCCCGACACAGATACGCAGTATTTT. It yields the protein CASSQDPDTDTQYF.

The chain links TRBV7-2 to TRBJ2-7; D not certain. The CDR3 length is 12 residues. Trimming cost V 6 bases and J 5 bases, with 11 bases left between them. In germline, CDR1 is SGHTA, CDR2 FQGNSA. CDR3: CASRFGSDEQYF. CDR3 DNA sequence: TGTGCCAGCAGGTTTGGCTCGGACGAGCAGTACTTC.

This clonotype has a single count. The chain couples TRBV4-2 to TRBJ2-3, with 8 bases identical to TRBD2. Trimming took 0 bases from V and 2 from J; bases not matched to a gene: 10. CDR3 length equals 18 residues. CDR1 LGHNA and CDR2 YNFKEQ come from the germline V gene. CDR3 sequence reads: CASSQESATGGLTDTQYF. CDR3 bases: TGTGCCAGCAGCCAAGAAAGTGCGACGGGGGGGCTCACAGATACGCAGTATTTT.

This sequence joins TRBV12-3 or TRBV12-4 and TRBJ1-1; 11 bases match TRBD1. After removal of 6 bases from V and 13 bases from J, the junction contained 10 bases not matched to a gene. The CDR3 is 13 residues long. The CDR3 DNA reads as TGTGCCAGCAGCCCGGGACAGGGGGGCGTCGGTTTCTTT. Encoded protein: CASSPGQGGVGFF.